The sequence of this T cell receptor (beta chain) was determined in a study of cytomegalovirus exposure and HLA in healthy donors. Whole-study results and caveats: A few CMV-associated chains proved CMV antigen-specific in vitro.

Some clones are missing from TCRdb's copy, which holds only in-frame ones; the method was immunoSEQ multiplex PCR. This table has 200,000 or so clones, roughly 82% appearing once. Remarks on this clone: Its antigen is not known.

Germline values: CDR1 MDHEN, CDR2 SYDVKM. The CDR3 has 16 residues. J gave up 2 bases and V 4 bases, and 8 bases lay outside the gene matches. Material for sequencing was PBMCs. The sequence derives from a woman younger than 45 in good health and CMV-seropositive. The chain carries TRBV28 and TRBJ2-7; 10 bases map to TRBD2. Here the CDR3 DNA reads TGTGCCAGCAGTTCGAGGACTAGCGGAATCGCCTACGAGCAGTACTTC. Translated: CASSSRTSGIAYEQYF.